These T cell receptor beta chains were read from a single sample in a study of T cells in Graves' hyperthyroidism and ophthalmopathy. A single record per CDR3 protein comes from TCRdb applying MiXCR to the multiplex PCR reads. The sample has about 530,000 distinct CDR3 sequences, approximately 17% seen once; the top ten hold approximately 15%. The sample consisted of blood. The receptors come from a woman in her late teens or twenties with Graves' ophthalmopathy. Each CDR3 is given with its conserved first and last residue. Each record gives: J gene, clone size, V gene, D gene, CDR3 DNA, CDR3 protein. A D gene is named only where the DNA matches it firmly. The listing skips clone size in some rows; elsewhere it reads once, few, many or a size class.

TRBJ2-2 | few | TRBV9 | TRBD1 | TGTGCCAGCAGCGTAGAACAGGGGGCGGCACACTTGAACACCGGGGAGCTGTTTTTT | CASSVEQGAAHLNTGELFF
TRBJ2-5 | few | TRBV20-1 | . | TGCAGTGCTACTACTAGAGGGGAGCTTAAGACCCAGTACTTC | CSATTRGELKTQYF
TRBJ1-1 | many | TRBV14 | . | TGTGCCAGCAGCCAAGTAGCTAACACTGAAGCTTTCTTT | CASSQVANTEAFF
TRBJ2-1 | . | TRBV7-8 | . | TGTGCCAGCAGCTTAGTCGGACCTAGCGCATCCAGCTCCTACAATGAGCAGTTCTTC | CASSLVGPSASSSYNEQFF
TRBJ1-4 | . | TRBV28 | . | TGTGCCAGCAGTTCTCGGGACCATGAAAAACTGTTTTTT | CASSSRDHEKLFF
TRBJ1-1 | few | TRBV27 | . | TGTGCCAGCAGTTTCAGTCGCACAGCATTCTGGAACACTGAAGCTTTCTTT | CASSFSRTAFWNTEAFF
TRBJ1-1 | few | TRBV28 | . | TGTGCCAGCAGTTTTCCTGCATCGTGGGGGGCTTTCTTT | CASSFPASWGAFF
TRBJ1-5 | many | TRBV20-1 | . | TGCAGTGGGGGCCCAAACCGTCCGGGCAATCAGCCCCAGCATTTT | CSGGPNRPGNQPQHF
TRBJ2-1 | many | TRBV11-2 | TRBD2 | TGTGCCAGCAGCTCTAGCGGGAGCATGCATGAGCAGTTCTTC | CASSSSGSMHEQFF
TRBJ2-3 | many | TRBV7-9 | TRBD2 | TGTGCCAGCACCGAACTAGCGGAGAGCACAGATACGCAGTATTTT | CASTELAESTDTQYF
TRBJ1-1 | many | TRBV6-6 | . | TGTGCCAGCAGTTACTCCCAACAGGTGAACACTGAAGCTTTCTTT | CASSYSQQVNTEAFF
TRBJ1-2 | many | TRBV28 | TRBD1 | TGTGCCAGCAGTTTCCTACCCCAGGGGGTTGGGTCCTATGGCTACACCTTC | CASSFLPQGVGSYGYTF
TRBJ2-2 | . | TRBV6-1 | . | TGTGCCAGCAGTCGACAGGGAGGTGGAGTCGGGGAGCTGTTTTTT | CASSRQGGGVGELFF
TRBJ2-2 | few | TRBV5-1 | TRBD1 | TGCGCCAGCAGCTTGGCGGGGACAGAAAAGACCGGGGAGCTGTTTTTT | CASSLAGTEKTGELFF
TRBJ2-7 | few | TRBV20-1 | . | TGCAGTGCCACCCTCTTAGAGGGGATCGAGCAGTACTTC | CSATLLEGIEQYF
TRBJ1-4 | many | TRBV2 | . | TGTGCCACCCACAGTTCCTTTAATGAAAAACTGTTTTTT | CATHSSFNEKLFF
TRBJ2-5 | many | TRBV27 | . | TGTGCCAGCAGTTTATCGGTGACCCCTTACCACGAGACCCAGTACTTC | CASSLSVTPYHETQYF
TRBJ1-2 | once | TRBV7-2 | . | TGTGCCAGCAGCTTATATGGCAGCTTCTACACCTTC | CASSLYGSFYTF
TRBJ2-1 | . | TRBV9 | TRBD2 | TGTGCCAGCAGCGTCGCGGGGGGCGCCTCCAATGAGCAGTTCTTC | CASSVAGGASNEQFF
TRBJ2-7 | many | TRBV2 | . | TGTGCCAGCAGTGTCGGAAGGGATGCGTACGAGCAGTACTTC | CASSVGRDAYEQYF
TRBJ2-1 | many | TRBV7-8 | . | TGTGCCAGCAGCTTAGGTTACGGGAGCTACAATGAGCAGTTCTTC | CASSLGYGSYNEQFF
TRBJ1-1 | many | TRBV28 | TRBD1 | TGTGCCAGCAGTTGGGGTAGGGGGCTCCCTGAAGCTTTCTTT | CASSWGRGLPEAFF
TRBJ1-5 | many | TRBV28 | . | TGTGCCAGCAGCCCCAGCAGGGATTTGGGCAATCAGCCCCAGCATTTT | CASSPSRDLGNQPQHF
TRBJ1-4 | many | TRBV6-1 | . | TGTGCCAGCAGTACTACACGGGCGCGAGAAAAACTGTTTTTT | CASSTTRAREKLFF
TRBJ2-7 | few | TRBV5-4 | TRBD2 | TGTGCCAGCAGCGGGGAGCGGGAAAATCTTTACGAGCAGTACTTC | CASSGERENLYEQYF
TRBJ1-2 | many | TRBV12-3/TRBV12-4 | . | TGTGCCAGCGGGGCGACAGGTGACTATGGCTACACCTTC | CASGATGDYGYTF
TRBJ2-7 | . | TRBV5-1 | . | TGCGCCAGCAGCCAAACGTCACAGGGCTACGAGCAGTACTTC | CASSQTSQGYEQYF
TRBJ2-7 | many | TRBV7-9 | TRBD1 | TGTGCCAGCAGCTTGTATTCCGGGACAGCGAACGCCTACGAGCAGTACTTC | CASSLYSGTANAYEQYF
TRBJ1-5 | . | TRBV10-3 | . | TGTGCCATCAGTGAAAATGGGAGTTCGGATCAGCCCCAGCATTTT | CAISENGSSDQPQHF
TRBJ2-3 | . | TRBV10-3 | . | TGTGCCATCAGTGAGACGCAGACAGATACGCAGTATTTT | CAISETQTDTQYF
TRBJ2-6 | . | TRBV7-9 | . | TGTGCCAGCAGCTTAACGGGGGGCTATGGGGCCAACGTCCTGACTTTC | CASSLTGGYGANVLTF
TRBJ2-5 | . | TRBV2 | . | TGTGCCAGCAGTGAGGGGCGGGGGCCCAAGTACTTC | CASSEGRGPKYF
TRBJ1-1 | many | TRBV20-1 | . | TGCAGTGCTAGTGTTAACACTGAAGCTTTCTTT | CSASVNTEAFF
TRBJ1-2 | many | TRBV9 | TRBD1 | TGTGCCAGCAGCCCCGGACAGGGGGAAATCGTGCCTAACTATGGCTACACCTTC | CASSPGQGEIVPNYGYTF
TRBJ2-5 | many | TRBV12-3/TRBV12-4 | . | TGTGCCAGCAGTTTACTTTCGGGAGTGGGGGAGACCCAGTACTTC | CASSLLSGVGETQYF
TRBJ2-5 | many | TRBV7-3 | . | TGTGCCAGCAGTTTAACTGGGGGGGAGACCCAGTACTTC | CASSLTGGETQYF
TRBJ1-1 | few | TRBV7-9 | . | TGTGCCAGCAGCTTTAATTTCGTGACAGCATATTGCGATGAAGCTTTCTTT | CASSFNFVTAYCDEAFF
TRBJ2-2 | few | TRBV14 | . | TGTGCCAGCAGCCAAGTTGTGGGAGTCCGCACCGGGGAGCTGTTTTTT | CASSQVVGVRTGELFF
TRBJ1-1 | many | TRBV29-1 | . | TGCAGCGTTGCTGCGGGCGGACACACTGAAGCTTTCTTT | CSVAAGGHTEAFF
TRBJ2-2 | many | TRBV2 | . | TGTGCCAGCAGAGGAGAGGGGGGGTTATACACCGGGGAGCTGTTTTTT | CASRGEGGLYTGELFF
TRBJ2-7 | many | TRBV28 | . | TGTGCCAGCAGTCTACGACAGGACTACGAGCAGTACTTC | CASSLRQDYEQYF
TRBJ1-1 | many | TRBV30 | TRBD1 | TGTGCCTGGAGTTGGACAGGGTTCAACACTGAAGCTTTCTTT | CAWSWTGFNTEAFF
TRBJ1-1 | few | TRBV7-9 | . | TGTGCCAGCAGCTTAGACCACCTTGAAGCTTTCTTT | CASSLDHLEAFF